One and the same sample provided the 32 T cell receptor beta chains below, sequenced in a study of regulatory T cells in long-lasting Graves disease. Regarding time point: persistent/refractory GD, antithyroid drugs over 5 years with positive TRAb. Preparation of the TCR library used RNA extracted from PBMCs. Through Arm-PCR of CDR3 regions and iRepertoire HTBI primers, TCR beta libraries were built. MiXCR was run by TCRdb on the multiplex PCR reads, yielding one entry per CDR3 protein. Among roughly 490,000 distinct CDR3 sequences, approximately 23% were seen once, and the ten largest hold around 13%. Sequenced here: peripheral blood mononuclear cells (PBMCs), sampled when the disease was refractory, from a patient treated with antithyroid drugs. The receptor set was obtained from a female donor with Graves disease.

A note on this clonotype: A single base separates this from a much larger clone, so it may be a read error. This rearrangement joins TRBV7-6 to TRBJ2-2; D might be TRBD1 (6 bases). Germline CDR1 is SGHVS and CDR2 is FNYEAQ. The CDR3 is 17 amino acids. The V gene lost 0 bases and the J gene lost 7 bases, with 18 bases spanning the gap. CDR3 sequence reads: CASSLAKVSGVVGELFF. In DNA form, the CDR3 reads TGTGCCAGCAGCTTAGCGAAGGTGTCAGGGGTCGTCGGGGAGCTGTTTTTT.

In this sample, this clonotype turned up many times. V is TRBV9 and J is TRBJ1-2, with TRBD1 as a possible D gene (6 bases). The CDR3 runs 13 residues. V was clipped by 2 bases and J by 2 bases, with 7 bases between them. Germline V gene sequence: CDR1 SGDLS, CDR2 YYNGEE. CDR3 in DNA: TGTGCCAGCAGCGTGGACAGCAACTATGGCTACACCTTC. Its translation is CASSVDSNYGYTF.

This clonotype was counted many times. J is TRBJ1-5 and V is TRBV19; the match to TRBD1 covers 9 bases. V was clipped by 5 bases and J by 4 bases; unmatched bases: 12. The CDR3 covers 17 residues. Germline V gene lookup returns CDR1 LNHDA and CDR2 SQIVND (reference sequence). This CDR3 is CASSDRDRVKSNQPQHF. CDR3 bases: TGTGCCAGTAGTGACCGGGACAGGGTGAAGAGTAATCAGCCCCAGCATTTT.

The chain recombines TRBV5-1 with TRBJ2-7; D not certain. CDR3 size: 13 residues. The germline V gene encodes CDR1 SGHRS and CDR2 YFSETQ. Deletions cut 2 bases from V and 3 bases from J, with 9 bases between. CDR3: CASSFGRVYEQYF. The CDR3 DNA is TGCGCCAGCAGCTTTGGACGAGTCTACGAGCAGTACTTC.

This chain connects TRBV6-2 or TRBV6-3 to TRBJ2-2; D might be TRBD1 (6 bases). The V gene's germline CDR1 is MNHEY and CDR2 SVGEGT. This CDR3 comprises 14 residues. Trimming took 5 bases from V and 0 from J, leaving 7 bases between them. The CDR3 region is CASSGTTNTGELFF. In DNA, the CDR3 is TGTGCCAGCAGTGGGACAACGAACACCGGGGAGCTGTTTTTT.

This clonotype was recorded many times. V usage is TRBV10-3 and J usage is TRBJ1-1, with D uncertain. This CDR3 is built from 13 residues. Germline V gene sequence: CDR1 ENHRY, CDR2 SYGVKD. The V gene lost 7 bases and the J gene lost 0 bases, with 9 bases spanning the gap. CDR3 in amino acids: CAIMEGLNTEAFF. In nucleotides, the CDR3 is TGTGCCATCATGGAGGGATTGAACACTGAAGCTTTCTTT.

The table lists this clonotype with many counts. The gene calls are TRBV28 and TRBJ2-7; D gene ambiguous. Germline values: CDR1 MDHEN, CDR2 SYDVKM. The CDR3 is made up of 14 amino acids. Trimming pared 3 bases from V and 8 bases from J, leaving 17 bases between. Written as DNA, the CDR3 is TGTGCCAGCAGTTTCAGTTCGGCCGCCGCCCAGCAGTACTTC. This sequence encodes CASSFSSAAAQQYF. The full variable domain, in which reference TRBV28 and TRBJ2-7 provide the parts outside the CDR3, is DVKVTQSSRYLVKRTGEKVFLECVQDMDHENMFWYRQDPGLGLRLIYFSYDVKMKEKGDIPEGYSVSREKKERFSLILESASTNQTSMYLCASSFSSAAAQQYFGPGTRLTVT.

This clonotype has a handful of counts. The chain joins TRBV5-1 to TRBJ2-2; D tentatively fits TRBD1 or TRBD2 (5 bases each). Trimming cost V 1 base and J 2 bases, with 9 bases left between them. This CDR3 has 15 residues. Per the germline V gene, CDR1 is SGHRS and CDR2 is YFSETQ. CDR3 in DNA: TGCGCCAGCAGCTTGACGGGGCCAAACACCGGGGAGCTGTTTTTT. Protein product: CASSLTGPNTGELFF.

The CDR3 protein is CSARIGQGPYNEQFF. For the CDR3, the DNA is TGCAGTGCTAGAATAGGACAGGGTCCCTACAATGAGCAGTTCTTC. The genes are TRBV20-1 and TRBJ2-1, with 8 positions matching TRBD1. Germline V lookup: CDR1 DFQATT, CDR2 SNEGSKA (reference sequence). Losses at the gene ends were 2 bases for V and 2 bases for J; bases not matched to a gene: 5. The CDR3 contains 15 residues.

The chain recombines TRBV28 with TRBJ2-1; D not resolved. Per germline, CDR1 MDHEN and CDR2 SYDVKM. With 4 bases removed from V and 7 bases from J, the gap between germline ends came to 8 bases. The CDR3 is made up of 12 amino acids. The CDR3 loop is CASSYGQNEQFF. The DNA for the CDR3 is TGTGCCAGCAGTTATGGGCAGAATGAGCAGTTCTTC.

J is TRBJ1-1 and V is TRBV3-1; D ambiguous. The V and J ends lost 7 bases and 4 bases respectively, with 19 bases between them. CDR3 length equals 15 residues. Germline lookup yields CDR1 LGHDT and CDR2 YNNKEL (reference sequence). The chain's CDR3 is CASTPLRGMSTEAFF. In nucleotides, the CDR3 is TGTGCCAGCACCCCGTTGCGGGGTATGAGCACTGAAGCTTTCTTT. The variable domain in full, with the rest retrieved from reference TRBV3-1 and TRBJ1-1, is DTAVSQTPKYLVTQMGNDKSIKCEQNLGHDTMYWYKQDSKKFLKIMFSYNNKELIINETVPNRFSPKSPDKAHLNLHINSLELGDSAVYFCASTPLRGMSTEAFFGQGTRLTVV.

In its sample, this clonotype was seen a few times. The chain recombines TRBV29-1 with TRBJ2-7, with 7 bases fitting TRBD1. With 5 bases clipped from V and 4 bases from J, the junction kept 8 bases outside the gene matches. Germline V CDR1 and CDR2: SQVTM, ANQGSEA. The CDR3 is 13 amino acids. CDR3 protein: CSVRGTAKYEQYF. The CDR3 region has the DNA TGCAGCGTTAGAGGGACAGCCAAATACGAGCAGTACTTC.

This clonotype was observed at least ten times. The J gene is TRBJ1-2, the V gene TRBV28; no clear D gene. CDR3 size: 13 residues. V gave up 3 bases and J gave up 4 bases, with 9 bases separating them. Germline V lookup: CDR1 MDHEN, CDR2 SYDVKM. The CDR3 sequence: CASSLRLSYGYTF. The CDR3 DNA sequence: TGTGCCAGCAGTTTGAGGCTATCCTATGGCTACACCTTC.

This clonotype was seen a handful of times. The J gene is TRBJ1-6, the V gene TRBV7-2; D gene ambiguous. V lost 3 bases and J lost 5, with 11 bases in between. This CDR3 comprises 15 residues. Germline CDR1 SGHTA, CDR2 FQGNSA. The CDR3 here is CASSLNRQNNSPLHF. CDR3 in DNA: TGTGCCAGCAGCTTGAACCGCCAGAATAATTCACCCCTCCACTTT.

This clonotype was recorded many times. The genes are TRBV12-3 or TRBV12-4 and TRBJ1-5, with D possibly TRBD1 on 5 matching bases. This CDR3 region has 13 residues. Trimming stripped 3 bases from V and 7 bases from J, with 10 bases between. The CDR3 DNA sequence: TGTGCCAGCAGTTTGAGGGGTCGGCAGCCCCAGCATTTT. Protein: CASSLRGRQPQHF.

This clonotype was recorded once. This rearrangement joins TRBV30 to TRBJ1-2, with 7 nucleotides matching TRBD1. The CDR3 sequence is 13 residues long. V shed 2 bases, J shed 4 bases, and the junction held 4 bases outside the gene matches. Germline values: CDR1 GTSNPN, CDR2 SVGIG (reference sequence). Here the CDR3 reads CAWSYRGGYGYTF. The CDR3 DNA is TGTGCCTGGAGTTACAGGGGAGGCTATGGCTACACCTTC.

This clonotype was recorded many times. The chain links TRBV5-5 to TRBJ1-5; D might be TRBD1 (5 bases). V lost 2 bases, J lost 0 bases, and 9 bases lay in between. CDR1 SGHKS and CDR2 YYEKEE come from the germline V gene (reference sequence). The CDR3 consists of 15 residues. The CDR3 loop is CASSFLGDSNQPQHF. The CDR3 coding sequence is TGTGCCAGCAGCTTTCTAGGGGATAGCAATCAGCCCCAGCATTTT.

The table lists this clonotype with many counts. The chain links TRBV2 to TRBJ1-5; 7 nucleotides line up with TRBD1. Trimming took 5 bases from V and 6 from J; bases not matched to a gene: 10. CDR3 length equals 15 residues. Germline loops: CDR1 SNHLY, CDR2 FYNNEI. DNA for the CDR3: TGTGCCAGCAGTTGGGACAGCCGTGTGGGTCAGCCCCAGCATTTT. This encodes CASSWDSRVGQPQHF.

This clonotype was recorded a few times. The rearrangement uses TRBV7-2 and TRBJ1-4, with a possible D match to TRBD1 (5 bases). This CDR3 is built from 16 residues. Looked up from germline, CDR1 is SGHTA and CDR2 is FQGNSA. Trimming stripped 5 bases from V and 5 bases from J, with 18 bases between. The CDR3 DNA sequence: TGTGCCAGCAGCCCGAACCCTGGGACGGTGAATGAAAAACTGTTTTTT. Amino acids: CASSPNPGTVNEKLFF.

Many counts were recorded for this clonotype. The chain recombines TRBV7-2 with TRBJ1-2; D is unclear. Germline V CDR1 and CDR2: SGHTA, FQGNSA. The CDR3 is 14 amino acids. Trimming removed 1 base at V and 7 bases at J, with 13 bases between. As DNA, the CDR3 is TGTGCCAGCAGCTTAGGACCAGGCTCGCGTGGCTACACCTTC. It is translated as CASSLGPGSRGYTF.

This clonotype was counted a few times. This chain uses TRBV5-4 with TRBJ1-2; D is unclear. CDR3 length: 14 amino acids. CDR1 is SGHNT and CDR2 is YYREEE in the germline V gene (reference sequence). V gave up 5 bases and J gave up 7 bases, with 18 bases separating them. As DNA, the CDR3 is TGTGCCAGCAGGCGGTACGGACGAGACGGTGGCTACACCTTC. Its translation is CASRRYGRDGGYTF.

This clonotype showed up many times. The J gene is TRBJ1-6, the V gene TRBV6-5, with D uncertain. CDR3 length: 17 amino acids. Trimming took off 0 bases at V and 0 bases at J, with 9 bases between the two ends. Per the germline V gene, CDR1 is MNHEY and CDR2 is SVGAGI. The DNA for the CDR3 is TGTGCCAGCAGTTACTCGCCGGTTAGCTCCTATAATTCACCCCTCCACTTT. Encoded protein: CASSYSPVSSYNSPLHF.

This clonotype showed up many times. This CDR3 reads CASSMGQHNSPLHF. For the CDR3, the DNA is TGTGCCAGCAGCATGGGACAACACAATTCACCCCTCCACTTT. The V and J genes are TRBV12-3 or TRBV12-4 and TRBJ1-6; perhaps TRBD1 as D (6 bases). The V end was cut by 6 bases, the J end by 7 bases, with 13 bases between. This CDR3 is 14 amino acids long.

This clonotype was counted only a few times. The chain joins TRBV7-2 to TRBJ1-2, with D perhaps matching TRBD1 (6 bases). The CDR3 length is 14 residues. V dropped 5 bases and J dropped 1 base, with 11 bases sitting between them. Germline lookup yields CDR1 SGHTA and CDR2 FQGNSA. CDR3 sequence: CASSTRTVNYGYTF. CDR3 coding DNA: TGTGCCAGCAGCACCCGGACAGTTAACTATGGCTACACCTTC.

Concerning this clonotype: This may stem from a read error, because a much larger clone lies one nucleotide away. The V and J genes are TRBV28 and TRBJ1-4, with D tentatively TRBD1 (6 bases). The germline gives CDR1 MDHEN, CDR2 SYDVKM. This CDR3 has 15 amino acids. The CDR3 nucleotides read TGTGCCTGCAGTTTCGGGGACACCTCTCAGGTGGAGGAGGTTTTT. Translated, it gives CACSFGDTSQVEEVF.

The chain has TRBV20-1 and TRBJ1-1, with D possibly being TRBD1 (6 bases). The CDR3 is 14 residues long. V gave up 6 bases and J gave up 5 bases, with 19 bases separating them. Germline assignment: CDR1 DFQATT and CDR2 SNEGSKA (reference sequence). In nucleotides, the CDR3 is TGCAGTGCGTACAGGGCGGAGGTAGGGACTGAAGCTTTCTTT. Protein: CSAYRAEVGTEAFF.

The V call is TRBV7-2, the J call TRBJ2-3; weak D call: TRBD1 (6 bases). This CDR3 is 17 amino acids long. V gave up 3 bases and J gave up 1 base, with 17 bases separating them. From germline, CDR1 is SGHTA and CDR2 FQGNSA. The DNA for the CDR3 is TGTGCCAGCAGCTTTACTACTACAGGGAAGGGCACAGATACGCAGTATTTT. Its protein is CASSFTTTGKGTDTQYF.

This clonotype turned up a few times. A single base separates this from a much larger clone, so it may be a read error. V usage is TRBV11-1 and J usage is TRBJ2-7, with 9 bases lining up with TRBD1. The CDR3 consists of 13 residues. V was clipped by 4 bases and J by 3 bases; unmatched bases: 1. CDR1 SGHAT and CDR2 FQDESV come from the germline V gene (reference sequence). In DNA form, the CDR3 reads TGTGCCAGCAGCTGGGGACAGGGCTACGAGCAGTACTTC. It encodes CASSWGQGYEQYF.

The gene calls are TRBV28 and TRBJ2-5, with 13 bases that match TRBD2. The DNA end favors TRBJ2-1, so the J call may be wrong. Germline V gene data show CDR1 as MDHEN and CDR2 as SYDVKM. The CDR3 totals 14 residues. Here the CDR3 DNA reads TGTGCCATCCCCGGGACTAGCGGGATGAATGAGCAGTTCTTC. Protein product: CAIPGTSGMNEQFF.

The V call is TRBV2, the J call TRBJ1-5; 9 bases agree with TRBD1. V trimming: 3 bases; J trimming: 0 bases; junction bases outside the gene matches: 15. The CDR3 has 20 residues. CDR1 and CDR2 (germline): SNHLY, FYNNEI. The CDR3 loop reads CASSDEPQGAFYYSNQPQHF. The CDR3 nucleotides are TGTGCCAGCAGTGATGAACCACAGGGGGCCTTCTATTATAGCAATCAGCCCCAGCATTTT.

This clonotype was counted many times. The V call is TRBV20-1, the J call TRBJ2-7; TRBD2 matches 10 bases. CDR1 and CDR2 (germline): DFQATT, SNEGSKA (reference sequence). The CDR3 consists of 14 residues. CDR3 amino acids: CSARTSGGSYEQYF. The CDR3 DNA reads TGCAGCGCCCGGACTAGCGGAGGCTCCTACGAGCAGTACTTC.

This clonotype was seen only a few times. J is TRBJ2-7 and V is TRBV7-2; D is unresolved. This CDR3 spans 14 amino acids. Per germline, CDR1 SGHTA and CDR2 FQGNSA. Trimming removed 2 bases at V and 4 bases at J, with 12 bases between. The CDR3 DNA reads TGTGCCAGCAGCTTATCCCCAACCAGGTACGAGCAGTACTTC. Its translation: CASSLSPTRYEQYF.